The T cell receptor beta chain described here comes from a study of shared clonotypes between healthy human individuals. Study-level results: The naive CD4 repertoires of a few donors were compared, and approximately 5.3% of clonotypes were shared.

The table came from immunoSEQ multiplex PCR; TCRdb's copy has only in-frame clones and leaves some out. The data contain about 2 million clones, 95% of them singletons. Comments on this clone: The antigen is unknown.

CDR1 and CDR2 (germline): SEHNR, FQNEAQ (reference sequence). This CDR3 is built from 16 residues. The trim removed 3 bases at V and 4 bases at J, leaving 7 bases unmatched. The rearrangement links TRBV7-9 to TRBJ1-1; 11 nucleotides agree with TRBD1. The sequenced material came from naive CD4+ T cells sorted from blood. Indicated subset: CD45RA+ positively selected. This TCR derives from a man in his late teens or twenties in good health. The CDR3 reads CASSFQGGTGGTEAFF. CDR3 nucleotide sequence: TGTGCCAGCAGCTTCCAGGGTGGGACAGGGGGCACTGAAGCTTTCTTT.